Following are 20 T cell receptor beta chains from one sample sequenced in a study of T-cell reconstitution after alpha-beta-depleted transplantation in children. Preparation of the TCRbeta library used unique molecular identifiers. TCRdb fed the PCR reads into MiXCR, producing one record per CDR3 protein. Here the sample spans around 370,000 distinct CDR3 sequences, 10% being singletons. Sequences were derived from PBMCs from the stem cell graft donor, sampled from the stem cell graft. The receptors originated from a human donor who donated a stem cell graft to a child with acute lymphoblastic leukemia.

Only a few counts were recorded for this clonotype. The chain employs TRBV7-8 and TRBJ2-2; no clear D gene. V was shortened by 0 bases and J by 7 bases, with 9 bases between the two germline ends. Germline assignment: CDR1 SGHVS and CDR2 FQNEAQ. This CDR3 has 14 residues. CDR3: CASSLATYGGELFF. CDR3 nucleotide sequence: TGTGCCAGCAGCTTAGCGACCTACGGCGGGGAGCTGTTTTTT.

This clonotype was seen only a few times. This chain uses TRBV5-6 with TRBJ2-7, with TRBD1 matching over 10 bases. V dropped 3 bases and J dropped 5; count of bases not matched to a gene: 5. The CDR3 has 14 residues. Germline lookup yields CDR1 SGHDT and CDR2 YYEEEE. In DNA, the CDR3 is TGTGCCAGCAGCTCCGGGACAGGGGTACACGAGCAGTACTTC. It specifies CASSSGTGVHEQYF.

This clonotype has more than one count but fewer than ten. The V gene is TRBV15, the J gene TRBJ1-3; tentative D call: TRBD1 (5 bases). V was clipped by 7 bases and J by 4 bases, with 20 bases between them. The V gene's germline CDR1 is LNHNV and CDR2 YYDKDF (reference sequence). The CDR3 length is 16 residues. CDR3 amino acids: CATTYGSGTDGNTIYF. CDR3 in DNA: TGTGCCACCACTTACGGATCCGGGACGGACGGAAACACCATATATTTT.

This clonotype was counted a few times. The chain combines TRBV27 with TRBJ2-3; the D gene is possibly TRBD2 (5 bases). The CDR3 is 14 residues long. In germline, CDR1 is MNHEY, CDR2 SMNVEV (reference sequence). V was cut by 0 bases and J by 5 bases, with 9 bases left in between. The CDR3 loop is CASSLSQAGDTQYF. The CDR3 DNA sequence: TGTGCCAGCAGTTTATCCCAGGCGGGAGATACGCAGTATTTT.

The chain has TRBV5-1 and TRBJ1-5; TRBD1 might be the D (6 bases). V shed 0 bases and J shed 6 bases, with 25 bases lying between them. This CDR3 comprises 19 residues. Germline CDR1 SGHRS, CDR2 YFSETQ. CDR3 nucleotide sequence: TGCGCCAGCAGCTTGGAAAGGACAGAGGTTTGTGAGCTATGTCAGCCCCAGCATTTT. Its translation: CASSLERTEVCELCQPQHF.

The V gene is TRBV10-3, the J gene TRBJ2-2, with D possibly TRBD2 on 6 matching bases. CDR3 length equals 15 residues. The V end lost 3 bases, the J end lost 6 bases, and 14 bases lay between the germline ends. Germline V gives CDR1 ENHRY, CDR2 SYGVKD. CDR3 loop: CAISDPGEGPGELFF. The CDR3 bases are TGTGCCATCAGTGATCCGGGAGAAGGACCCGGGGAGCTGTTTTTT.

This clonotype has a count of ten or more. An end of the junction does not agree with germline; a read error may underlie this. The chain recombines TRBV12-3 or TRBV12-4 with TRBJ2-1, with 11 positions matching TRBD2. This CDR3 comprises 16 residues. DNA of the CDR3: TGTGCCAGCAGTATAGCGGGAGGGGGTAGTTACAATGAGCAGTTCTTC. Its translation is CASSIAGGGSYNEQFF.

This clonotype has just a few counts. The CDR3 here is CSEMDRGQPGANVLTF. CDR3 coding DNA: TGCAGCGAAATGGACAGGGGGCAGCCTGGGGCCAACGTCCTGACTTTC. V and J are TRBV29-1 and TRBJ2-6, with 11 positions matching TRBD1. With 7 bases clipped from V and 2 bases from J, the junction kept 7 bases outside the gene matches. The CDR3 runs 16 residues. The germline gives CDR1 SQVTM, CDR2 ANQGSEA.

This clonotype was seen only a few times. The genes are TRBV7-8 and TRBJ2-2; 14 bases match TRBD2. Germline values: CDR1 SGHVS, CDR2 FQNEAQ. The CDR3 length is 17 residues. After removal of 2 bases from V and 6 bases from J, the junction contained 5 bases not matched to a gene. The CDR3 DNA follows: TGTGCCAGCAGCTTACCCCGACTAGCGGGAGGGCCCGGGGAGCTGTTTTTT. It is translated as CASSLPRLAGGPGELFF.

V is TRBV12-3 or TRBV12-4 and J is TRBJ1-4, with unresolved D. Between the trimmed V and J ends, which lost 6 bases and 8 bases, there was a span of 19 bases. The CDR3 is made up of 15 amino acids. The DNA for the CDR3 is TGTGCCAGCAGGTCAAGACTCTCGGGCCGGGAAAAACTGTTTTTT. As protein: CASRSRLSGREKLFF.

J is TRBJ2-3 and V is TRBV4-1; 7 nucleotides agree with TRBD2. Germline V CDR1 and CDR2: MGHRA, YSYEKL. The CDR3 is 14 amino acids. V lost 0 bases and J lost 8; bases outside the gene matches: 5. Here the CDR3 reads CASSQDRGLVTQYF. Here the CDR3 DNA reads TGCGCCAGCAGCCAAGACAGAGGACTAGTTACGCAGTATTTT.

The chain uses TRBV7-9 and TRBJ2-1; 13 positions agree with TRBD2. CDR1 is SEHNR, CDR2 FQNEAQ, per germline (reference sequence). The CDR3 is 16 amino acids. The ends lost 5 bases at V and 7 bases at J; junction bases unmatched: 8. In DNA form, the CDR3 reads TGTGCCAGCAGCAACCCGACTAGCGGGAGGTGGAATGAGCAGTTCTTC. Protein product: CASSNPTSGRWNEQFF.

The chain has TRBV12-3 or TRBV12-4 and TRBJ1-1; D not resolved. The CDR3 loop spans 14 amino acids. The germline V and J ends were trimmed by 2 bases and 5 bases, with 12 bases remaining between them. CDR3: CASSLRARNTEAFF. For the CDR3, the DNA is TGTGCCAGCAGTTTACGGGCACGCAATACTGAAGCTTTCTTT.

The V gene is TRBV3-1, the J gene TRBJ2-1; tentatively, D is TRBD2 (5 bases). Trimming left V 0 bases short and J 3 bases short, with 15 bases between. The germline V gene encodes CDR1 LGHDT and CDR2 YNNKEL (reference sequence). The CDR3 runs to 17 residues. CDR3 nucleotides: TGTGCCAGCAGCCAAGAAGAGGGTTCCCTCTTCTACAATGAGCAGTTCTTC. It specifies CASSQEEGSLFYNEQFF.

This clonotype showed up many times. V is TRBV4-3 and J is TRBJ2-3, with D perhaps matching TRBD2 (6 bases). This CDR3 is built from 16 residues. The V gene lost 0 bases and the J gene lost 1 base, with 11 bases spanning the gap. Germline V gives CDR1 LGHNA, CDR2 YSLEER. CDR3 in amino acids: CASSQELARGTDTQYF. For the CDR3, the DNA is TGCGCCAGCAGCCAAGAACTAGCCCGGGGCACAGATACGCAGTATTTT.

The table lists this clonotype with many counts. This chain connects TRBV20-1 to TRBJ2-5; 12 bases are shared with TRBD1. Germline V gene sequence: CDR1 DFQATT, CDR2 SNEGSKA (reference sequence). The CDR3 spans 16 residues. The trim removed 0 bases at V and 4 bases at J, leaving 6 bases unmatched. The CDR3 is CSARDPGTGGLETQYF. The CDR3 DNA follows: TGCAGTGCTAGAGATCCTGGGACAGGGGGCTTAGAGACCCAGTACTTC.

In regard to this clonotype: The junction departs from germline at one end; a sequencing error may be responsible. V gene TRBV20-1 combines with J gene TRBJ2-5; TRBD2 aligns across 9 bases. In germline, CDR1 is DFQATT, CDR2 SNEGSKA (reference sequence). CDR3 length: 17 residues. CDR3 sequence reads: CCARDSGGRAAAETQYF. CDR3 sequence (DNA): TGCTGTGCTAGAGATTCGGGCGGGAGGGCCGCGGCGGAGACCCAGTACTTC.

The rearrangement uses TRBV2 and TRBJ2-5; D is unclear. V lost 3 bases to trimming and J lost 3 bases, with 8 bases between them. Per the germline V gene, CDR1 is SNHLY and CDR2 is FYNNEI. The CDR3 extends over 13 amino acids. CDR3 in DNA: TGTGCCAGCAGTGAGACCCCTAAAGAGACCCAGTACTTC. Translating gives CASSETPKETQYF.

There are a few counts of this clonotype. The chain uses TRBV12-3 or TRBV12-4 and TRBJ1-3, with no clear D. The V gene lost 5 bases and the J gene lost 8 bases, with 19 bases spanning the gap. The CDR3 is made up of 15 amino acids. Here the CDR3 DNA reads TGTGCCAGCAGTCGGGATAGGTCGGCGGAAGACACCATATATTTT. Amino acids: CASSRDRSAEDTIYF.

This clonotype was counted ten times or more. The chain's CDR3 is CAIRGRENIQYF. As DNA, the CDR3 is TGTGCCATCAGAGGCAGGGAAAACATTCAGTACTTC. J is TRBJ2-4 and V is TRBV10-3, with D possibly being TRBD1 (5 bases). From germline, CDR1 is ENHRY and CDR2 SYGVKD. Trimming pared 6 bases from V and 5 bases from J, leaving 8 bases between. The CDR3 has 12 residues.